The text below deals with one TCR beta chain. The CDR3 is made up of 15 amino acids. Trimming cost V 5 bases and J 4 bases, with 15 bases left between them. The germline gives CDR1 SGHVS, CDR2 FNYEAQ. This sample was included in a study of glioma-infiltrating T cells after dendritic cell vaccination. Up to roughly 2 ug genomic DNA was used for TCRB CDR3 amplification. Some clones are missing from TCRdb's copy, which holds only in-frame ones; the method was immunoSEQ multiplex PCR. Of 95,000 to 110,000 clones listed, about four fifths are singletons. The material sequenced was blood, taken before dendritic cell vaccination. The receptor was derived from a human donor with glioblastoma. V usage is TRBV7-6 and J usage is TRBJ2-1; a possible D gene is TRBD1 (6 bases). The CDR3 DNA reads TGTGCCAGCAGCCCGAAGAGGACAGCGTACAATGAGCAGTTCTTC. This gives the protein CASSPKRTAYNEQFF.